The rows below give T cell receptor beta chains drawn from one sample of a study of blood T cell repertoires in COVID-19. Measured with immunoSEQ multiplex PCR; TCRdb has only the in-frame clones, and not every one. The sample lists roughly 200,000 clones; over 80% were seen once. The sequenced sample was PBMCs or T cells enriched from blood (not recorded which). The source of these receptors is a woman aged 25 to 45 who had been exposed to COVID-19. CDR3s leave out the opening cysteine and the closing phenylalanine or tryptophan. Only part of the rows carry a size: once, few, many, or a class if the clone is expanded.

v_call	clone_size	cdr3_length	j_call	cdr3_aa
TRBV29-1	-	12	TRBJ1-1	SVGGPTMNTEAF
TRBV5-1	-	13	TRBJ1-4	ASSQQGKGDEKLF
TRBV7-2	few	12	TRBJ2-2	ATDFSGAEGGLF
TRBV7-2	-	13	TRBJ2-5	ASSLRLAGGETQY
TRBV7-9	once	15	TRBJ1-1	ASSPLIFLGEGTEAF
TRBV18	-	13	TRBJ2-5	ASSAFRPHGETQY
TRBV5-8	-	13	TRBJ1-1	ASSFDGDLNTEAF
TRBV5-4	-	11	TRBJ2-5	ATNPMEQETQY
TRBV6-1	-	11	TRBJ1-2	ASSERGTYGYT
TRBV9	-	11	TRBJ1-2	ASSVVGAYGYT
TRBV11-2	once	17	TRBJ2-5	ASSSRPGLAGNQQETQY
TRBV11-2	-	12	TRBJ2-1	ASSLHLQGDEQF